The 14 T cell receptor beta chains below all came from one sample that was sequenced in a study of T cell responses to AZD1222 COVID-19 vaccine. Sequencing was performed with immunoSEQ multiplex PCR; in TCRdb, only in-frame clones are kept and a portion is missing. The table shows 150,000 to 200,000 clones, with 85% to 95% occurring only once. This sample comprised peripheral blood, obtained on day 0 of AZD1222 vaccination. The receptors here all came from an adult in good health.

The sample holds one count of this clone. The chain employs TRBV4-1 and TRBJ1-2, with a weak D call TRBD1 (6 bases). CDR1 and CDR2 from the germline V gene are MGHRA and YSYEKL. V dropped 3 bases and J dropped 7 bases, with 15 bases sitting between them. The CDR3 sequence is 14 residues long. The CDR3: CASSHGQLTGGYTF. In nucleotides, the CDR3 is TGCGCCAGCAGCCACGGACAGCTAACGGGTGGCTACACCTTC.

This clone was found once. The chain is built from TRBV29-1 and TRBJ2-6, with D possibly TRBD2 on 5 matching bases. The CDR3 runs 13 residues. V dropped 5 bases and J dropped 4 bases, with 9 bases sitting between them. CDR1 is SQVTM and CDR2 is ANQGSEA in the germline V gene. CDR3 region: CSVRGPGANVLTF. The CDR3 nucleotides read TGCAGCGTTCGAGGGCCAGGGGCCAACGTCCTGACTTTC.

The rearrangement links TRBV9 to TRBJ1-2; 9 positions agree with TRBD1. The germline CDR1 and CDR2 sequences are SGDLS and YYNGEE. The V and J ends lost 3 bases and 4 bases, in that order; junction bases with no gene match: 4. CDR3 length equals 14 residues. The CDR3 reads CASSGDRASYGYTF. The CDR3 DNA follows: TGTGCCAGCAGCGGGGACAGGGCGAGCTATGGCTACACCTTC.

The V and J genes are TRBV27 and TRBJ2-7, with 12 bases fitting TRBD2. Germline V gene data show CDR1 as MNHEY and CDR2 as SMNVEV (reference sequence). This CDR3 spans 15 amino acids. Unmatched junction bases numbered 7, after V lost 3 bases and J lost 7 bases. The CDR3, as DNA: TGTGCCAGCAGTTTGGCCACTAGCGGGAGGACTGAGCAGTACTTC. This codes for CASSLATSGRTEQYF.

This clone has a single count. The chain links TRBV5-8 to TRBJ1-5; TRBD1 aligns across 9 bases. J gave up 2 bases and V 3 bases, and 9 bases lay outside the gene matches. This CDR3 region has 17 residues. The germline V gene has CDR1 SGHTS and CDR2 YDEGEE. The CDR3 reads CASSSTGGAVGNQPQHF. The CDR3 DNA reads as TGTGCCAGCAGCTCCACAGGGGGCGCGGTTGGCAATCAGCCCCAGCATTTT.

The rearrangement links TRBV6-1 to TRBJ2-7; possibly TRBD1 for D (5 bases). Germline assignment: CDR1 MNHNS and CDR2 SASEGT. This CDR3 is 15 amino acids long. The V end was cut by 1 base, the J end by 3 bases, with 13 bases between. CDR3 residues: CASSEGAGSGYEQYF. CDR3 DNA sequence: TGTGCCAGCAGTGAAGGGGCAGGGTCTGGCTACGAGCAGTACTTC.

The chain is built from TRBV6-5 and TRBJ2-7; 9 bases match TRBD2. Germline CDR1 reads MNHEY; CDR2 reads SVGAGI. The CDR3 covers 14 residues. The J segment lost 0 bases and the V segment lost 7 bases, leaving 4 bases of the junction unmatched. Here the CDR3 reads CASTRSGGSYEQYF. In nucleotides, the CDR3 is TGTGCCAGCACCCGTAGCGGGGGCTCCTACGAGCAGTACTTC.

The chain joins TRBV3-1 (or the pseudogene TRBV3-2) to TRBJ1-5; D not resolved. V lost 4 bases and J 9 bases, leaving 13 bases between the germline ends. CDR1 is LGHDT, CDR2 YNNKEL, per germline (reference sequence). CDR3 length: 13 residues. This CDR3 is CASSPPDASPQHF. CDR3 sequence (DNA): TGTGCCAGCAGCCCACCGGACGCTTCGCCCCAGCATTTT.

The rearrangement uses TRBV7-2 and TRBJ2-1; 9 nucleotides line up with TRBD2. The CDR3 has 17 residues. The germline gives CDR1 SGHTA, CDR2 FQGNSA. V lost 3 bases to trimming and J lost 0 bases; unmatched junction nucleotides: 6. The CDR3 loop reads CASSFPTSGSSYNEQFF. The CDR3, as DNA: TGTGCCAGCAGCTTCCCGACTAGCGGAAGCTCCTACAATGAGCAGTTCTTC.

The chain couples TRBV5-6 to TRBJ2-3; TRBD2 agrees at 12 bases. CDR1 SGHDT and CDR2 YYEEEE come from the germline V gene. The length of the CDR3 is 15 residues. The J segment lost 5 bases and the V segment lost 4 bases, leaving 5 bases of the junction unmatched. This chain's CDR3 is CASSPGGLAGDTQYF. The CDR3 DNA sequence: TGTGCCAGCAGCCCGGGGGGACTAGCGGGAGATACGCAGTATTTT.

The V and J genes are TRBV5-1 and TRBJ2-4, with D tentatively TRBD2 (5 bases). Trimming shortened V by 1 base and J by 0 bases, and 8 bases separated the two germline ends. The CDR3 is 15 residues long. The germline V gene encodes CDR1 SGHRS and CDR2 YFSETQ. Here the CDR3 DNA reads TGCGCCAGCAGCTTGTGGGCGGGAGCCAAAAACATTCAGTACTTC. Its translation is CASSLWAGAKNIQYF.

CDR3 residues: CASTQAGAYSGYTF. Here the CDR3 DNA reads TGTGCCAGCACCCAAGCGGGGGCTTACTCCGGCTACACCTTC. This sequence joins TRBV2 and TRBJ1-2; D is possibly TRBD1 (6 bases). V was shortened by 7 bases and J by 8 bases, with 20 bases between the two germline ends. This CDR3 is built from 14 residues. Germline values: CDR1 SNHLY, CDR2 FYNNEI.

The V call is TRBV6-6, the J call TRBJ1-5; perhaps TRBD1 as D (5 bases). The CDR3 totals 14 residues. V shed 4 bases and J shed 3 bases, with 10 bases lying between them. The V gene's germline CDR1 is MNHNY and CDR2 SVGAGI (reference sequence). The CDR3: CASSSQGINQPQHF. In DNA form, the CDR3 reads TGTGCCAGCAGTTCCCAGGGTATCAATCAGCCCCAGCATTTT.

This clone was recorded a few times. The chain has TRBV15 and TRBJ2-1; D unclear. Trimming took off 0 bases at V and 6 bases at J, with 9 bases between the two ends. Per germline, CDR1 LNHNV and CDR2 YYDKDF (reference sequence). This CDR3 has 14 residues. In DNA form, the CDR3 reads TGTGCCACCAGCAGAGATGGTGGCTCCAATGAGCAGTTCTTC. This sequence encodes CATSRDGGSNEQFF.